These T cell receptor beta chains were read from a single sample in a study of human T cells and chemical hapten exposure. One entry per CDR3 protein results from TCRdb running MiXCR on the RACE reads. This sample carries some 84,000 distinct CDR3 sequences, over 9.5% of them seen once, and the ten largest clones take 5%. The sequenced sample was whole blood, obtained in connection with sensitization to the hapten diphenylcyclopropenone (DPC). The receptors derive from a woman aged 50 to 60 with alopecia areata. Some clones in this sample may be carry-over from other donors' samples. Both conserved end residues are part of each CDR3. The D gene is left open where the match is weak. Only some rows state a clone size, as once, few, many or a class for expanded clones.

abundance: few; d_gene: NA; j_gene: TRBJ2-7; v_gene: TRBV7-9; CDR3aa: CASSPAYSPSEQYF; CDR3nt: TGTGCCAGCAGCCCCGCGTACAGTCCCTCCGAGCAGTACTTC
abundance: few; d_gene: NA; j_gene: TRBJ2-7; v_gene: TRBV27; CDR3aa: CASSLSAGDTDYEQYF; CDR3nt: TGTGCCAGCAGTTTATCCGCTGGGGATACCGACTACGAGCAGTACTTC
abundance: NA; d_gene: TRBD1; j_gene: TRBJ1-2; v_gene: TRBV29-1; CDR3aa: CSAADRGPDGYTF; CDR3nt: TGCAGCGCCGCGGACAGGGGGCCGGATGGCTACACCTTC
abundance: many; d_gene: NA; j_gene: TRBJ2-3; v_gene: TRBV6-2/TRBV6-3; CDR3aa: CASSYPTRLDWTDTQYF; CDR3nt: TGTGCCAGCAGTTACCCTACCCGACTAGATTGGACAGATACGCAGTATTTT
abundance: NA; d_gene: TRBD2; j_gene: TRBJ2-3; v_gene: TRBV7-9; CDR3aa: CASSLDFLSSGRAGRPDTQYF; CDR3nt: TGTGCCAGCAGCTTAGACTTCCTCTCCAGCGGGAGGGCCGGGCGGCCAGATACGCAGTATTTT
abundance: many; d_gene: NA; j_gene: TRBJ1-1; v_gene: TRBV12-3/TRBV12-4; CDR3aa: CASSLGTNTEAFF; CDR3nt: TGTGCCAGCAGTTTAGGGACGAACACTGAAGCTTTCTTT
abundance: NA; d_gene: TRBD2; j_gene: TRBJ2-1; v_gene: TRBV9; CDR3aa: CASSVGTSGSVPQFF; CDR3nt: TGTGCCAGCAGCGTTGGGACTAGCGGGAGTGTGCCCCAGTTCTTC
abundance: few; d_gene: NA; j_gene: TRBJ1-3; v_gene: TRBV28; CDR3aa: CASSKTVLDSGNTIYF; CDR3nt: TGTGCCAGCAGTAAGACCGTCCTGGACTCTGGAAACACCATATATTTT
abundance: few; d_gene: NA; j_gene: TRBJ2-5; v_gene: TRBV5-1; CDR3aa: CASSLGGPGETQYF; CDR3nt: TGCGCCAGCAGCTTGGGCGGACCGGGAGAGACCCAGTACTTC
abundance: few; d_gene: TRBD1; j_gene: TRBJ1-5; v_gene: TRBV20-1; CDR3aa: CSARPKTGSDYNQPQHF; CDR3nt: TGCAGTGCTAGACCCAAGACAGGGTCCGACTACAATCAGCCCCAGCATTTT
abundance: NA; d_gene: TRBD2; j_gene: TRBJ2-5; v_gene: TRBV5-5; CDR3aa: CASSLEGLVGETQYF; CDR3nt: TGTGCCAGCAGCTTGGAGGGACTAGTAGGAGAGACCCAGTACTTC
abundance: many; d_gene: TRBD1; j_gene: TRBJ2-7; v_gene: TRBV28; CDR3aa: CASSLRTGVAYEQYF; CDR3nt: TGTGCCAGCAGTCTCCGGACAGGGGTCGCCTACGAGCAGTACTTC
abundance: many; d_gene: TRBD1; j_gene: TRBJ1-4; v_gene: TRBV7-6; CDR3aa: CASSPTGGANEKLFF; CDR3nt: TGTGCCAGCAGCCCCACAGGGGGGGCTAATGAAAAACTGTTTTTT
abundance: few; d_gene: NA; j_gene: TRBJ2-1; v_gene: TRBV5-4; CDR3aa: CASSLGHGVYEQFF; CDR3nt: TGTGCCAGCAGCTTAGGACACGGGGTCTATGAGCAGTTCTTC
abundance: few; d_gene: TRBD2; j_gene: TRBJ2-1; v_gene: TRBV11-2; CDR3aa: CASSGLPSGRKKRNEQFF; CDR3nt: TGTGCCAGCAGCGGATTGCCCAGCGGGAGGAAGAAAAGAAATGAGCAGTTCTTC
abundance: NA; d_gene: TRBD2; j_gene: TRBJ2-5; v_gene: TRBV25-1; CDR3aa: CASSESRLAGVETQYF; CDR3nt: TGTGCCAGCAGTGAATCCCGCCTAGCGGGGGTGGAGACCCAGTACTTC
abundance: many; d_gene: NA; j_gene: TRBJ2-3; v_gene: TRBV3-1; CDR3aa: CASSAELGPSSTDTQYF; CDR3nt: TGTGCCAGCAGCGCCGAGTTGGGACCCTCTAGCACAGATACGCAGTATTTT
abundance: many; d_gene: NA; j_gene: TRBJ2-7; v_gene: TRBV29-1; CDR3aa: CSVALQGRTYEQYF; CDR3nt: TGCAGCGTTGCCCTCCAGGGGCGCACCTACGAGCAGTACTTC
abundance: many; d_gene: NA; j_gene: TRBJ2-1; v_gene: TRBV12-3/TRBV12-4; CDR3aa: CASSFTLDPYNEQFF; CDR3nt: TGTGCCAGCAGTTTTACCTTGGATCCCTACAATGAGCAGTTCTTC
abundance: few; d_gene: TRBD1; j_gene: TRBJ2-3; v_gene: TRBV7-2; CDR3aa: CASSLDGTGTDTQYF; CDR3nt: TGTGCCAGCAGCTTAGACGGGACAGGCACAGATACGCAGTATTTT
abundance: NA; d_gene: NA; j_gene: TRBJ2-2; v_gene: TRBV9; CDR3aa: CASSVEFTGELFF; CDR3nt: TGTGCCAGCAGCGTAGAGTTCACCGGGGAGCTGTTTTTT
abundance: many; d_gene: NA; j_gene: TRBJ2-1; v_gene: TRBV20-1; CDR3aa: CSARVSYNEQFF; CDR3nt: TGCAGTGCTAGAGTGTCCTACAATGAGCAGTTCTTC
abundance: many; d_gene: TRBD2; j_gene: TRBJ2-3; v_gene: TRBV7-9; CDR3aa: CASSLRTSGSTNTQYF; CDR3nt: TGTGCCAGCAGCTTACGGACTAGCGGGAGTACGAATACGCAGTATTTT
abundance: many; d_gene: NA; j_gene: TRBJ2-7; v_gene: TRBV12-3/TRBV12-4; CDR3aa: CASSLTRGPYEQYF; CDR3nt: TGTGCCAGCAGTTTAACTCGGGGCCCCTACGAGCAGTACTTC
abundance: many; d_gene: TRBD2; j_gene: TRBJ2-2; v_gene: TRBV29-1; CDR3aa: CSVGAGGNTGELFF; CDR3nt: TGCAGCGTTGGAGCGGGAGGTAACACCGGGGAGCTGTTTTTT
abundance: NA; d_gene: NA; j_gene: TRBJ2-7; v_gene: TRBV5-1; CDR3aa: CASSLRGGYEQYF; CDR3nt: TGCGCCAGCAGCCTCAGGGGAGGCTACGAGCAGTACTTC